These T cell receptor beta chains were read from a single sample in a study of cytomegalovirus exposure and HLA in healthy donors. Profiled with immunoSEQ multiplex PCR; TCRdb holds only in-frame clones, not every one. The sample has about 190,000 clones; roughly 79% are singletons. The specimen was PBMCs. The receptors derive from a woman aged 18-30 years in good health and CMV-seronegative. Both conserved end residues are part of each CDR3. Each record gives: D gene, V gene, CDR3 length, clone size, J gene, CDR3 protein, CDR3 DNA. A D gene is named only where the DNA matches it firmly. The size of a clone is reported for some rows only, either as once, few or many, or as a class for expanded clones.

NA,TRBV7-9,16,NA,TRBJ2-5,CASSLLEGAYQETQYF,TGTGCCAGCAGCTTACTGGAGGGGGCTTACCAAGAGACCCAGTACTTC
NA,TRBV6-1,15,few,TRBJ2-7,CASRPDREAPREQYF,TGTGCCAGCCGCCCCGACAGAGAAGCCCCCCGCGAGCAGTACTTC
TRBD2,TRBV7-9,16,NA,TRBJ2-3,CASSGLAGANTDTQYF,TGTGCCAGCAGCGGGCTAGCGGGAGCCAACACAGATACGCAGTATTTT
TRBD1,TRBV5-1,15,NA,TRBJ1-1,CASSRGTASNTEAFF,TGCGCCAGCAGCCGGGGGACAGCTTCGAACACTGAAGCTTTCTTT
TRBD1,TRBV28,15,NA,TRBJ2-7,CASARTGGLVYEQYF,TGTGCCAGCGCCCGGACAGGGGGTCTGGTCTACGAGCAGTACTTC
NA,TRBV5-1,14,NA,TRBJ2-7,CASSLDGTAYEQYF,TGCGCCAGCAGCCTCGACGGCACAGCCTACGAGCAGTACTTC
NA,TRBV28,15,NA,TRBJ1-5,CASSPQGQRGQPQHF,TGTGCCAGCAGTCCACAGGGACAAAGGGGTCAGCCCCAGCATTTT
TRBD1,TRBV10-3,12,NA,TRBJ2-7,CAISPTGYEQYF,TGTGCCATCAGTCCGACAGGGTACGAGCAGTACTTC
TRBD2,TRBV11-3,13,NA,TRBJ2-7,CASSRLAVTEQYF,TGTGCCAGCAGCAGACTAGCGGTCACGGAGCAGTACTTC
NA,TRBV10-3,13,NA,TRBJ1-1,CAIKEGWNTEAFF,TGTGCCATCAAGGAGGGGTGGAACACTGAAGCTTTCTTT
NA,TRBV5-6,14,once,TRBJ1-1,CASSLVPPNTEAFF,TGTGCCAGCAGCCTAGTCCCGCCGAACACTGAAGCTTTCTTT
TRBD1,TRBV28,14,NA,TRBJ1-2,CASSLGDSPRGYTF,TGTGCCAGCAGTTTAGGGGACAGTCCGCGGGGCTACACCTTC
NA,TRBV19,13,NA,TRBJ2-1,CASSIDKLNEQFF,TGTGCCAGTAGTATAGATAAGCTAAATGAGCAGTTCTTC
NA,TRBV30,13,NA,TRBJ1-1,CAWSVLSSTEAFF,TGTGCCTGGAGTGTACTCTCTTCCACTGAAGCTTTCTTT
NA,TRBV7-2,15,NA,TRBJ1-6,CASSLASRGNSPLHF,TGTGCCAGCAGCTTAGCCTCCAGGGGTAATTCACCCCTCCACTTT
NA,TRBV2,15,NA,TRBJ1-2,CASRPDRTFNYGYTF,TGTGCCAGCAGACCAGACAGGACTTTTAACTATGGCTACACCTTC
TRBD2,TRBV5-4,15,NA,TRBJ2-7,CASSPRGSGSPEQYF,TGTGCCAGCAGCCCGCGGGGTAGCGGGAGTCCCGAGCAGTACTTC
TRBD1,TRBV5-1,17,NA,TRBJ2-3,CASSLEIGTGDPDTQYF,TGCGCCAGCAGCTTGGAGATAGGGACAGGGGACCCAGATACGCAGTATTTT
NA,TRBV28,12,NA,TRBJ1-1,CASSRKGVDAFF,TGTGCCAGCAGCCGAAAGGGGGTGGACGCTTTCTTT
TRBD2,TRBV6-5,15,NA,TRBJ2-5,CASSYAGGTQETQYF,TGTGCCAGCAGTTACGCGGGAGGAACGCAAGAGACCCAGTACTTC
NA,TRBV4-1,17,NA,TRBJ1-5,CASSQDPGRGPGQPQHF,TGCGCCAGCAGCCAAGATCCCGGCAGGGGCCCTGGTCAGCCCCAGCATTTT
NA,TRBV5-6,18,NA,TRBJ2-6,CASSGGLTLYSGANVLTF,TGTGCCAGCAGCGGGGGCCTAACCCTTTACTCTGGGGCCAACGTCCTGACTTTC
TRBD1,TRBV30,13,NA,TRBJ1-6,CAWRQGGNSPLHF,TGTGCCTGGAGACAGGGGGGTAATTCACCCCTCCACTTT
NA,TRBV7-2,15,NA,TRBJ2-3,CASSSIQDFTDTQYF,TGTGCCAGCAGCAGTATACAAGATTTCACAGATACGCAGTATTTT
NA,TRBV5-1,14,NA,TRBJ1-6,CASSLDVGNSPLHF,TGCGCCAGCAGCTTGGATGTCGGGAATTCACCCCTCCACTTT
NA,TRBV19,16,NA,TRBJ1-1,CASSPGTHGLNTEAFF,TGTGCCAGTAGTCCCGGGACTCATGGATTGAACACTGAAGCTTTCTTT
NA,TRBV5-1,15,NA,TRBJ1-5,CASSPDGGSNQPQHF,TGCGCCAGCAGCCCTGATGGGGGGAGCAATCAGCCCCAGCATTTT
TRBD1,TRBV5-1,15,few,TRBJ2-7,CASSWEQGSIYEQYF,TGCGCCAGCAGCTGGGAACAGGGGTCTATCTACGAGCAGTACTTC
TRBD2,TRBV5-1,21,NA,TRBJ2-1,CASSLGLAGGGLRGSYNEQFF,TGCGCCAGCAGCCTGGGACTAGCGGGAGGTGGTTTGCGGGGCTCCTACAATGAGCAGTTCTTC
TRBD1,TRBV19,17,NA,TRBJ1-1,CASSIGPGDRPNTEAFF,TGTGCCAGTAGTATTGGACCGGGGGACAGGCCGAACACTGAAGCTTTCTTT
NA,TRBV15,16,NA,TRBJ2-7,CATSRDTKVSSYEQYF,TGTGCCACCAGCAGAGATACTAAGGTATCCTCCTACGAGCAGTACTTC
TRBD2,TRBV15,16,NA,TRBJ2-1,CATSGGLAGSYNEQFF,TGTGCCACCAGCGGGGGACTAGCGGGCTCCTACAATGAGCAGTTCTTC
TRBD1,TRBV6-5,15,NA,TRBJ1-1,CASINPRTGDTEAFF,TGTGCCAGCATTAACCCCAGGACAGGGGACACTGAAGCTTTCTTT
NA,TRBV4-3,16,NA,TRBJ1-5,CASSQGIQGQYQPQHF,TGCGCCAGCAGCCAAGGCATTCAAGGACAGTATCAGCCCCAGCATTTT
NA,TRBV4-1,13,NA,TRBJ1-2,CASSQEPSYGYTF,TGCGCCAGCAGCCAAGAACCCAGCTATGGCTACACCTTC
TRBD1,TRBV28,16,NA,TRBJ2-1,CASRPEGQGHYNEQFF,TGTGCCAGCAGACCAGAAGGACAGGGGCACTACAATGAGCAGTTCTTC
TRBD1,TRBV6-4,16,NA,TRBJ2-1,CASSDSQDREVSEQFF,TGTGCCAGCAGTGACTCCCAGGACAGGGAAGTTAGTGAGCAGTTCTTC
NA,TRBV5-4,14,NA,TRBJ1-2,CASSYGDTNYGYTF,TGTGCCAGCAGCTACGGGGATACTAACTATGGCTACACCTTC
TRBD1,TRBV6-1,11,few,TRBJ1-4,CASFRGEKLFF,TGTGCCAGCTTCAGGGGGGAAAAACTGTTTTTT
NA,TRBV25-1,16,once,TRBJ2-4,CASSGFPGVGKNIQYF,TGTGCCAGCAGTGGATTCCCCGGGGTGGGCAAAAACATTCAGTACTTC
TRBD1,TRBV5-1,15,NA,TRBJ1-6,CASSSGTGSNSPLHF,TGCGCCAGCAGCTCCGGGACAGGGTCAAATTCACCCCTCCACTTT
TRBD2,TRBV4-3,19,NA,TRBJ2-1,CASSQPGGSGRRTADEQFF,TGCGCCAGCAGCCAGCCCGGGGGTAGCGGGAGACGGACCGCCGATGAGCAGTTCTTC
TRBD1,TRBV5-1,15,NA,TRBJ1-5,CASSLGTGGNQPQHF,TGCGCCAGCAGCTTAGGGACAGGGGGCAATCAGCCCCAGCATTTT
NA,TRBV5-1,15,NA,TRBJ2-1,CASSLSPGISNEQFF,TGCGCCAGCAGCCTGAGCCCAGGGATAAGCAATGAGCAGTTCTTC
TRBD1,TRBV2,15,NA,TRBJ2-2,CASSGQGAKSGELFF,TGTGCCAGCAGTGGACAGGGGGCGAAGTCCGGGGAGCTGTTTTTT
TRBD1,TRBV13,15,NA,TRBJ1-4,CASSPEGQGDEKLFF,TGTGCCAGCAGCCCGGAGGGACAGGGAGATGAAAAACTGTTTTTT
TRBD1,TRBV4-1,13,NA,TRBJ1-4,CASKRTGDEKLFF,TGCGCCAGCAAACGTACAGGGGATGAAAAACTGTTTTTT
NA,TRBV5-6,12,NA,TRBJ1-1,CASSLVRGEAFF,TGTGCCAGCAGCTTGGTGCGGGGTGAAGCTTTCTTT
NA,TRBV23-1,13,few,TRBJ1-1,CASSWDCHTEAFF,TGCGCCAGCAGCTGGGACTGTCACACTGAAGCTTTCTTT
NA,TRBV25-1,13,few,TRBJ2-1,CASTRGGVNEQFF,TGTGCCAGCACCCGAGGCGGAGTTAATGAGCAGTTCTTC
NA,TRBV9,14,NA,TRBJ1-1,CASNRAGQGTEAFF,TGTGCCAGCAACCGGGCAGGGCAGGGAACTGAAGCTTTCTTT
NA,TRBV7-3,14,NA,TRBJ2-2,CASSLAGRYRELFF,TGTGCCAGCAGCTTAGCGGGTCGGTACCGGGAGCTGTTTTTT
NA,TRBV4-1,14,NA,TRBJ2-5,CASSQSTSRETQYF,TGCGCCAGCAGCCAATCGACTAGTAGGGAGACCCAGTACTTC
TRBD1,TRBV6-6,14,NA,TRBJ1-5,CASSYTGGNQPQHF,TGTGCCAGCAGTTACACAGGGGGCAATCAGCCCCAGCATTTT
TRBD1,TRBV2,13,NA,TRBJ2-7,CASRWTGGYEQYF,TGTGCCAGCAGATGGACAGGGGGCTACGAGCAGTACTTC
TRBD2,TRBV27,15,NA,TRBJ2-1,CASTPPGGAHNEQFF,TGTGCCAGCACTCCTCCCGGGGGGGCTCACAATGAGCAGTTCTTC